This T cell receptor beta chain was identified during a study of T cell repertoires in cytomegalovirus infection. TCRdb used MiXCR to reprocess the reads, holding one entry per CDR3 protein. The repertoire holds around 450,000 distinct CDR3 sequences, with around 10% as singletons. This clonotype was found many times. This clonotype was sampled from a human donor in good health (CMV status not recorded). Some clones in this sample may be carry-over from other donors' samples. The sequenced material came from PBMCs.

This chain's CDR3 is CASSQGQGSYEQYF. The CDR3 nucleotides are TGTGCCAGCAGTCAGGGACAGGGATCCTACGAGCAGTACTTC. The rearrangement joins TRBV6-1 to TRBJ2-7; 9 bases are shared with TRBD1. CDR1 and CDR2 from the germline V gene are MNHNS and SASEGT. Trimming took 5 bases from V and 1 from J; bases not matched to a gene: 3. CDR3 length: 14 amino acids.